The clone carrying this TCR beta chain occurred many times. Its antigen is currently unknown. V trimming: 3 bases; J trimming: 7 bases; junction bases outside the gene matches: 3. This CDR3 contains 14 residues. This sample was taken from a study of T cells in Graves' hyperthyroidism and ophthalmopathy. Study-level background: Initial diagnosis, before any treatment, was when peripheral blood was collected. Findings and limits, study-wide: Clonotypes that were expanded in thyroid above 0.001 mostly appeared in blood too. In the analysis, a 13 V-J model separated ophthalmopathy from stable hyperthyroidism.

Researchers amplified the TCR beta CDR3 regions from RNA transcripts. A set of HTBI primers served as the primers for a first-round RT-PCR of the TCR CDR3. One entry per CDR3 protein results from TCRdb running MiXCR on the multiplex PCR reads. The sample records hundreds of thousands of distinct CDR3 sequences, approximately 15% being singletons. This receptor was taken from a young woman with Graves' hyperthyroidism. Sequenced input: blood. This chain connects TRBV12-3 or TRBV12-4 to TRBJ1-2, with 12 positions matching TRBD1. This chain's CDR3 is CASSLGTGGFGYTF. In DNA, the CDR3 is TGTGCCAGCAGTTTGGGGACAGGGGGCTTTGGCTACACCTTC.